This is a list of T cell receptor beta chains from one sample in a study of T cells in Graves' hyperthyroidism and ophthalmopathy. TCRdb passed the multiplex PCR reads through MiXCR, listing each CDR3 protein once. The sample shows under 350,000 distinct CDR3 sequences, less than 30% of them seen only once. Input material: blood. The receptors were gathered from a man in his forties with Graves' hyperthyroidism that later progressed to Graves' ophthalmopathy. CDR3s include the opening cysteine and the closing phenylalanine or tryptophan. The D gene is left open where the match is weak. Expanded clones are given a class, and other clones once, few, many or no size at all.

v_call: TRBV19; j_call: TRBJ1-1; d_call: NA; clone_size: many; cdr3_nt: TGTGCCAGTACCTCAATTTTGGGGAACACTGAAGCTTTCTTT; cdr3_aa: CASTSILGNTEAFF
v_call: TRBV6-2/TRBV6-3; j_call: TRBJ1-1; d_call: NA; clone_size: NA; cdr3_nt: TGTGCCAGCAGTTACTTGGGAGGGAACACTGAAGCTTTCTTT; cdr3_aa: CASSYLGGNTEAFF
v_call: TRBV10-3; j_call: TRBJ1-5; d_call: NA; clone_size: many; cdr3_nt: TGTGCCATCAGTGAGTCCGGGGGGCTAAGCAATCAGCCCCAGCATTTT; cdr3_aa: CAISESGGLSNQPQHF
v_call: TRBV11-2; j_call: TRBJ2-7; d_call: NA; clone_size: many; cdr3_nt: TGTGCCAGCAGCTTTGATGTTGGCAGGGAGCAGTACTTC; cdr3_aa: CASSFDVGREQYF
v_call: TRBV15; j_call: TRBJ2-5; d_call: TRBD2; clone_size: NA; cdr3_nt: TGTGCCACCAGCAGTGTTAGCGGGAGGGAGGGAGAGACCCAGTACTTC; cdr3_aa: CATSSVSGREGETQYF
v_call: TRBV12-3/TRBV12-4; j_call: TRBJ2-7; d_call: NA; clone_size: many; cdr3_nt: TGTGCCAGCAGTCGACAGAGCCAATACGAGCAGTACTTC; cdr3_aa: CASSRQSQYEQYF
v_call: TRBV12-3/TRBV12-4; j_call: TRBJ1-5; d_call: TRBD1; clone_size: many; cdr3_nt: TGTGCCAGCAGTTTAGAGGTGGGGACAGTCGGGAGTCAGCCCCAGCATTTT; cdr3_aa: CASSLEVGTVGSQPQHF
v_call: TRBV12-3/TRBV12-4; j_call: TRBJ1-1; d_call: NA; clone_size: few; cdr3_nt: TGTGCCAGCAGTTTAGGAGGGGCAGGCGCTGAAGCTTTCTTT; cdr3_aa: CASSLGGAGAEAFF
v_call: TRBV19; j_call: TRBJ1-2; d_call: NA; clone_size: many; cdr3_nt: TGTGCCAGTAGTATAAGCGCCCGGGCCACTAACTATGGCTACACCTTC; cdr3_aa: CASSISARATNYGYTF
v_call: TRBV28; j_call: TRBJ1-2; d_call: TRBD1; clone_size: many; cdr3_nt: TGTGCCAGCAGCTCAGGGGGAACGTACTATGGCTACACCTTC; cdr3_aa: CASSSGGTYYGYTF
v_call: TRBV12-3/TRBV12-4; j_call: TRBJ2-2; d_call: TRBD1; clone_size: many; cdr3_nt: TGTGCCAGCAGTTCCAGGGGGCTGAACACCGGGGAGCTGTTTTTT; cdr3_aa: CASSSRGLNTGELFF
v_call: TRBV2; j_call: TRBJ2-7; d_call: NA; clone_size: many; cdr3_nt: TGTGCCAGCAGTGCCTTCGACGAGCAGTACTTC; cdr3_aa: CASSAFDEQYF
v_call: TRBV6-5; j_call: TRBJ1-3; d_call: NA; clone_size: NA; cdr3_nt: TGTGCCAGCAGTTACTCGATCGCGGAGTCTGGAAACACCATATATTTT; cdr3_aa: CASSYSIAESGNTIYF
v_call: TRBV13; j_call: TRBJ2-7; d_call: TRBD2; clone_size: many; cdr3_nt: TGTGCCAGCAGCCCCAAAGCGGGAGTGAAATCGTACGAGCAGTACTTC; cdr3_aa: CASSPKAGVKSYEQYF